This T cell receptor beta chain originates from a study of cytomegalovirus exposure and HLA in healthy donors. Overall study: Caucasian-associated ancestry cluster membership applied to about 77% of 398 genotyped donors. Study findings and constraints: Certain sequence variants were highly shared and formed a cluster, and this cluster was likely a sequencing artifact. When a later analysis compared HLA-associated TCR beta chains with equally common others, the HLA-associated chains turned out to be more clonally expanded and to have lower generation probabilities.

To note about this clone: Its antigen is currently unknown.

PCR was performed using 60 Vbeta and 13 Jbeta primers. Data came from immunoSEQ multiplex PCR; TCRdb stores just in-frame clones and leaves some out. The data show roughly 120,000 clones, 70% to 85% seen once. CDR3 length: 17 residues. Germline CDR1 and CDR2: KGHSH and LQKENI. The germline V and J ends were trimmed by 3 bases and 1 base, with 15 bases remaining between them. What was sequenced was PBMCs. This clonotype was sampled from a man aged 50 to 60 in good health and CMV-seropositive. V usage is TRBV18 and J usage is TRBJ2-2; a weak D match, TRBD1 (6 bases). This CDR3 is CASSPRSDSRNTGELFF. CDR3 sequence (DNA): TGTGCCAGCTCACCCCGTTCGGACAGCCGGAACACCGGGGAGCTGTTTTTT.